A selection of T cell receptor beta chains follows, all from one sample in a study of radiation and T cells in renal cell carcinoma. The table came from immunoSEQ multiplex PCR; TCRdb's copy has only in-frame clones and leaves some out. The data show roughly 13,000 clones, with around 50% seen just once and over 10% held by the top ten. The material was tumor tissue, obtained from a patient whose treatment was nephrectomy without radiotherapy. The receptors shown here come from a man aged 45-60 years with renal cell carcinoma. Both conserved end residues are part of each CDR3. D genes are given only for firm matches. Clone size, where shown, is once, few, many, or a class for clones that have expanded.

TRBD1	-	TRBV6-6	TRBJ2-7	TGTGCCAGCAGTTACTCGTGGGACAGGGTCACCGAGCAGTACTTC	CASSYSWDRVTEQYF
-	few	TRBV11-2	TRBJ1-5	TGTGCCAGCAGCTTAGAGGGGACTCGCAATCAGCCCCAGCATTTT	CASSLEGTRNQPQHF
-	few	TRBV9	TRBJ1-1	TGTGCCAGCAGCGCCGAGGAGAACAGGAACACTGAAGCTTTCTTT	CASSAEENRNTEAFF
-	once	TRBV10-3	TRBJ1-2	TGTGCCATCAGTGAGTCTCCGGGAGGCGAGGCCTCTAACTATGGCTACACCTTC	CAISESPGGEASNYGYTF
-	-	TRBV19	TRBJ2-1	TGTGCCAGTAGGGCCCCAACAGGGACCTACAATGAGCAGTTCTTC	CASRAPTGTYNEQFF
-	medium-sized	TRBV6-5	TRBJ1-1	TGTGCCAGCAGTTTCCCAGGGACTGGCACTGAAGCTTTCTTT	CASSFPGTGTEAFF
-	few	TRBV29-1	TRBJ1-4	TGCAGCATTGGCCTCGGGGGAACTAATGAAAAACTGTTTTTT	CSIGLGGTNEKLFF
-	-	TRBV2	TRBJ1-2	TGTGCCGGCAGCCGGACTGACTATGGCTACACCTTC	CAGSRTDYGYTF
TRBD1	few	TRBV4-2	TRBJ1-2	TGTGCCAGCAGCCCCAGGGGACAGACCCTATATGGCTACACCTTC	CASSPRGQTLYGYTF
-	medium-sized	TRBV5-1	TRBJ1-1	TGCGCCAGCAGTTACCTAGGGGTGACTGAAGCTTTCTTT	CASSYLGVTEAFF
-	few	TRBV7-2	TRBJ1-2	TGTGCCAGCAGCCCTGGACAGCCCTATGGCTACACCTTC	CASSPGQPYGYTF
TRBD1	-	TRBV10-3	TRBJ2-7	TGTGCCATCAGGGTCGGGGGGACAGGGAAAGACGAGCAGTACTTC	CAIRVGGTGKDEQYF
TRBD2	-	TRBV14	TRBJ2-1	TGTGCCAGCAGCCCGACTAGCGGGGGGGCCGGCGTCCAGTTCTTC	CASSPTSGGAGVQFF
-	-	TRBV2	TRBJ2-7	TGTGCCAGCATTGAGGGCAGGGTTAGGCACGAGCAGTACTTC	CASIEGRVRHEQYF
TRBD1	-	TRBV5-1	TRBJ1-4	TGCGCCAGTGCACCCGGGACAGGGAATGAAAAACTGTTTTTT	CASAPGTGNEKLFF